This T cell receptor beta chain was identified during a study of control samples from healthy donors and cancer patients. The length of the CDR3 is 14 residues. CDR1 is SGHRS and CDR2 is YFSETQ in the germline V gene. The V end lost 1 base, the J end lost 4 bases, and 12 bases lay between the germline ends. Here immunoSEQ multiplex PCR was the method, and the copy in TCRdb shows in-frame clones only, minus some. The sample includes 170,000 or so clones, nearly 90% seen only once; the top ten take around 1.4%. Sequences were obtained from blood. This clonotype was sampled from a woman in her forties or fifties in good health. The chain joins TRBV5-1 to TRBJ2-7; D tentatively fits TRBD1 or TRBD2 (5 bases each). The CDR3 DNA sequence: TGCGCCAGCAGCTTGTCGACCGGGGCTTACGAGCAGTACTTC. This gives the protein CASSLSTGAYEQYF.